These 8 T cell receptor beta chains were all obtained from the same sample, sequenced in a study of neurological immune-mediated disorders. TCRdb analysed the 5' RACE reads with MiXCR anew, one entry per CDR3 protein. The data contain 50,000 to 60,000 distinct CDR3 sequences, over 2% of them seen just once; the ten biggest clones take up around 3%. Material for sequencing was PBMCs. These receptors were taken from a man aged 45-60 years with multiple sclerosis.

Details on this clonotype: With a much larger clone just one base away, this may be a read error. The rearrangement uses TRBV10-3 and TRBJ2-7; D uncertain. The ends were cut back, 2 bases at V and 4 bases at J, with 6 bases in the middle. Germline V gives CDR1 ENHRY, CDR2 SYGVKD. The CDR3 is 12 residues long. CDR3 DNA: TGTGCCATCAGTGAGGAAGGGTACGAGCAGTACTTC. Its translation: CAISEEGYEQYF.

This clonotype was recorded many times. The rearrangement joins TRBV20-1 to TRBJ2-1, with D possibly TRBD1 on 5 matching bases. V was pared by 3 bases and J by 6 bases, with 12 bases between. CDR1 is DFQATT, CDR2 SNEGSKA, per germline (reference sequence). The CDR3 is made up of 13 amino acids. As DNA, the CDR3 is TGCAGTGCTAGTCGCGGACACGGCAATGAGCAGTTCTTC. Translation: CSASRGHGNEQFF.

This clonotype was recorded many times. This chain uses TRBV3-1 with TRBJ1-5; D remains ambiguous. This CDR3 is 15 amino acids long. Trimming cost V 2 bases and J 2 bases, with 10 bases left between them. Per the germline V gene, CDR1 is LGHDT and CDR2 is YNNKEL (reference sequence). In DNA, the CDR3 is TGTGCCAGCAGCCAAAATCTGGAGGGCAATCAGCCCCAGCATTTT. Protein sequence: CASSQNLEGNQPQHF.

This clonotype was detected a few times. A much more abundant neighbour one base away suggests this may be a read error. The genes are TRBV7-9 and TRBJ2-5; 14 bases are shared with TRBD2. This CDR3 is 17 amino acids long. Per germline, CDR1 SEHNR and CDR2 FQNEAQ (reference sequence). The CDR3 protein is CASSYRTSGGPQENQYF. The CDR3 DNA is TGTGCCAGCAGCTACCGGACTAGCGGGGGGCCCCAAGAGAACCAGTACTTC.

The rearrangement links TRBV5-5 to TRBJ2-4; 9 bases match TRBD1. The V segment lost 0 bases and the J segment 0 bases; nucleotides outside the gene matches: 7. CDR1 and CDR2 (germline): SGHKS, YYEKEE (reference sequence). This CDR3 region has 18 residues. The DNA for the CDR3 is TGTGCCAGCAGCTTGGCGTTCCGGGACAGGGTAGCCAAAAACATTCAGTACTTC. This gives the protein CASSLAFRDRVAKNIQYF.

Ten or more counts support this clonotype. This chain uses TRBV13 with TRBJ2-5, with D perhaps being TRBD1 or TRBD2 (5 bases each). Trimming took 3 bases from V and 5 from J, leaving 10 bases between them. CDR3 length: 13 residues. CDR1 and CDR2 from the germline V gene are PRHDT and FYEKMQ (reference sequence). CDR3 DNA: TGTGCCAGCAGCTTCGAGGGGCGGGAGACCCAGTACTTC. It is translated as CASSFEGRETQYF. The variable domain in full, with the rest retrieved from reference TRBV13 and TRBJ2-5, is AAGVIQSPRHLIKEKRETATLKCYPIPRHDTVYWYQQGPGQDPQFLISFYEKMQSDKGSIPDRFSAQQFSDYHSELNMSSLELGDSALYFCASSFEGRETQYFGPGTRLLVL.

This clonotype was seen at least ten times. This chain uses TRBV7-2 with TRBJ2-3; TRBD2 aligns across 11 bases. Per germline, CDR1 SGHTA and CDR2 FQGNSA. This CDR3 spans 15 amino acids. V lost 2 bases and J lost 6; bases outside the gene matches: 4. The CDR3 loop is CASSLPTSGVDTQYF. CDR3 bases: TGTGCCAGCAGCTTACCGACTAGCGGGGTCGATACGCAGTATTTT.

This clonotype was found many times. This sequence joins TRBV5-6 and TRBJ2-1; D remains unclear. This CDR3 has 14 residues. Germline CDR1 reads SGHDT; CDR2 reads YYEEEE. The V gene lost 0 bases and the J gene lost 5 bases, with 9 bases spanning the gap. The chain's CDR3 is CASSLGYLHNEQFF. The CDR3 DNA reads as TGTGCCAGCAGCTTGGGCTACCTGCACAATGAGCAGTTCTTC. The variable domain in full, with the rest retrieved from reference TRBV5-6 and TRBJ2-1, is DAGVTQSPTHLIKTRGQQVTLRCSPKSGHDTVSWYQQALGQGPQFIFQYYEEEERQRGNFPDRFSGHQFPNYSSELNVNALLLGDSALYLCASSLGYLHNEQFFGPGTRLTVL.